This T cell receptor beta chain comes out of a study of PD-L1 blockade in urothelial cancer. The protocol was immunoSEQ multiplex PCR, while the TCRdb copy is restricted to in-frame clones and leaves out a portion. Altogether tens of thousands of clones are present, around 83% being singletons, with the ten largest covering approximately 9.2%. Documented time point: pretreatment peripheral blood. Germline V gene sequence: CDR1 SGHTA, CDR2 FQGNSA. Trimming removed 5 bases from V and 5 bases from J; junction bases left unmatched: 6. The CDR3 runs to 15 residues. This TCR came from a woman in her 70s with urothelial cancer. Material: PBMCs, obtained around atezolizumab (anti-PD-L1) treatment. The rearrangement uses TRBV7-2 and TRBJ2-5; TRBD2 aligns across 12 bases. CDR3 in DNA: TGTGCCAGCAGCATTTCTAGCGGGGGGGCCGAGACCCAGTACTTC. Translating gives CASSISSGGAETQYF.